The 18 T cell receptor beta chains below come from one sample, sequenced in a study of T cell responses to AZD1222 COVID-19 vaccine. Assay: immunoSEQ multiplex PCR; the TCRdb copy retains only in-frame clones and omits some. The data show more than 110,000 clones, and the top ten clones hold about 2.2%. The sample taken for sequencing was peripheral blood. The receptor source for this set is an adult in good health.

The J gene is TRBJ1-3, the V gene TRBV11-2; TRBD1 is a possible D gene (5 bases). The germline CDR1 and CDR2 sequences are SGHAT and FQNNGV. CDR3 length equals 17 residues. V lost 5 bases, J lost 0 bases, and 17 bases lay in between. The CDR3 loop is CASSLNPGIYSGNTIYF. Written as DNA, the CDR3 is TGTGCCAGCAGCCTTAACCCAGGGATATACTCTGGAAACACCATATATTTT.

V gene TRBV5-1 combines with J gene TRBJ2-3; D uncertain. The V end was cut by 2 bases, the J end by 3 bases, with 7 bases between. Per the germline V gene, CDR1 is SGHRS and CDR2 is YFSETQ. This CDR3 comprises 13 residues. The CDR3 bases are TGCGCCAGCAGCTTCCGCCTGACAGATACGCAGTATTTT. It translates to CASSFRLTDTQYF.

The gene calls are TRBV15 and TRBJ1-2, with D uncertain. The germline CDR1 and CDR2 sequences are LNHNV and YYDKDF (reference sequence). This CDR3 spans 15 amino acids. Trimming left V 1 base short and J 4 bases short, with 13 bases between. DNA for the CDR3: TGTGCCACCAGCAGAGGTAGTCAGGTGATCTATGGCTACACCTTC. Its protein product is CATSRGSQVIYGYTF.

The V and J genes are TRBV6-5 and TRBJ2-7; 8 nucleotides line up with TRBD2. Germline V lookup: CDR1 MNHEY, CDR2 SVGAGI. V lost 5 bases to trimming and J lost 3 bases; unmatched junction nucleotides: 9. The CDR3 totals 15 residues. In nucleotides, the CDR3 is TGTGCCAGCAGTCCGGGAAGCGGGGGATTCTACGAGCAGTACTTC. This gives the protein CASSPGSGGFYEQYF.

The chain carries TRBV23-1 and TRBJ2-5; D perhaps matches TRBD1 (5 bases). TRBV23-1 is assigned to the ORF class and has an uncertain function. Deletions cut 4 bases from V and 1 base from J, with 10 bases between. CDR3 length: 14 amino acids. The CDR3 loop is CASSLPGFQETQYF. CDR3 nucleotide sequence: TGCGCCAGCAGTCTCCCAGGGTTCCAAGAGACCCAGTACTTC.

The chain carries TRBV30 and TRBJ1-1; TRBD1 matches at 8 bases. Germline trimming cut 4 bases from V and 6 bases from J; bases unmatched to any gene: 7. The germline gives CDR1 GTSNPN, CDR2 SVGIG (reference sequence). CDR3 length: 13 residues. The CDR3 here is CAWNHRGESEAFF. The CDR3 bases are TGTGCCTGGAATCACAGGGGGGAATCTGAAGCTTTCTTT.

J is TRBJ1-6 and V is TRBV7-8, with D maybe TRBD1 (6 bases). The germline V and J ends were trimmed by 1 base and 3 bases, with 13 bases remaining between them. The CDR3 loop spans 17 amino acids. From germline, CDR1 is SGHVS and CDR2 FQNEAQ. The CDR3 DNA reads TGTGCCAGCAGCTTAGTACAGGGTGCTAGCTATAATTCACCCCTCCACTTT. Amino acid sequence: CASSLVQGASYNSPLHF. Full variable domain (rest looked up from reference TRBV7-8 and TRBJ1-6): GAGVSQSPRYKVAKRGQDVALRCDPISGHVSLFWYQQALGQGPEFLTYFQNEAQLDKSGLPSDRFFAERPEGSVSTLKIQRTQQEDSAVYLCASSLVQGASYNSPLHFGNGTRLTVT.

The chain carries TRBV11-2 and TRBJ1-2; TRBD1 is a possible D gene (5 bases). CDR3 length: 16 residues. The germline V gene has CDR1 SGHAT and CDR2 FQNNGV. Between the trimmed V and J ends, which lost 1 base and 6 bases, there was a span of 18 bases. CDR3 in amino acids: CASSLGRRAGRDGYTF. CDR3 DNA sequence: TGTGCCAGCAGCTTAGGGCGGCGGGCAGGGAGGGATGGCTACACCTTC. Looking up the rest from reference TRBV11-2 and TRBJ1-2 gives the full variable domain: EAGVAQSPRYKIIEKRQSVAFWCNPISGHATLYWYQQILGQGPKLLIQFQNNGVVDDSQLPKDRFSAERLKGVDSTLKIQPAKLEDSAVYLCASSLGRRAGRDGYTFGSGTRLTVV.

CDR3 loop: CASSPSGNSYEQYF. The CDR3 DNA follows: TGTGCCAGCTCACCATCGGGGAACTCCTACGAGCAGTACTTC. The J gene is TRBJ2-7, the V gene TRBV18, with a tentative D call TRBD2 (5 bases). Per germline, CDR1 KGHSH and CDR2 LQKENI. V dropped 2 bases and J dropped 0 bases, with 8 bases sitting between them. This CDR3 is 14 amino acids long.

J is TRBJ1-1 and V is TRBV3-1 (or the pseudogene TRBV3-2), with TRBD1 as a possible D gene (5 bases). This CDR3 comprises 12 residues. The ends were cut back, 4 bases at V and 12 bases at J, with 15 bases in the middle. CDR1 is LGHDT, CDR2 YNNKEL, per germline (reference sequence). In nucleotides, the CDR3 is TGTGCCAGCAGCCGCTATCGGGGGTTGCCTTTCTTT. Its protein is CASSRYRGLPFF.

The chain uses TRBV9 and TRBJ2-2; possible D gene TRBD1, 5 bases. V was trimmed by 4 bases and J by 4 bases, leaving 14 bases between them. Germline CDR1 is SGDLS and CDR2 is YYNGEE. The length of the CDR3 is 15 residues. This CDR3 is CASSPKWGSTGELFF. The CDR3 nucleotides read TGTGCCAGCAGCCCAAAGTGGGGCTCCACCGGGGAGCTGTTTTTT.

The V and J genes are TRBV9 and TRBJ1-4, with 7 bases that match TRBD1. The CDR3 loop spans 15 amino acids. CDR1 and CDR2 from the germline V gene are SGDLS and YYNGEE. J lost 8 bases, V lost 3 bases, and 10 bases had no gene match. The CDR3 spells CASSGSRDRQEKLFF. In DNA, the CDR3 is TGTGCCAGCAGCGGCAGCCGGGACAGACAAGAAAAACTGTTTTTT.

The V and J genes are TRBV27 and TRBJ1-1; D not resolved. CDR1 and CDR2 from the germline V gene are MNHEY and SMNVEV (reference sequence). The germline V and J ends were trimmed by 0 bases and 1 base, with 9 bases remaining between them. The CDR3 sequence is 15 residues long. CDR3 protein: CASSLSKAQNTEAFF. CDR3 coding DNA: TGTGCCAGCAGTTTATCGAAGGCTCAGAACACTGAAGCTTTCTTT.

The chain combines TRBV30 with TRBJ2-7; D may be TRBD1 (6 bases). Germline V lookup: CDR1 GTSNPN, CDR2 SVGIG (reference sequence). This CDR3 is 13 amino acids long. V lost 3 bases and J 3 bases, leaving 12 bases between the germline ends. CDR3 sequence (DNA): TGTGCCTGGAGGGACAGCAGAGTCTACGAGCAGTACTTC. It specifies CAWRDSRVYEQYF.

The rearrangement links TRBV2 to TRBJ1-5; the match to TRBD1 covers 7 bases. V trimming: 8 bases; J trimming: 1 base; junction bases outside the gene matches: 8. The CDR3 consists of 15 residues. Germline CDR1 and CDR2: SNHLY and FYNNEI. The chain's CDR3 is CASGGTALSNQPQHF. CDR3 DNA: TGTGCCAGCGGAGGGACAGCTTTAAGCAATCAGCCCCAGCATTTT.

Here the CDR3 DNA reads TGTGCCAGCAGCTTATCGGGTTCTGTGAACACTGAAGCTTTCTTT. Translation gives CASSLSGSVNTEAFF. This rearrangement joins TRBV7-9 to TRBJ1-1; D is undetermined. Germline-derived CDR1 and CDR2 are SEHNR and FQNEAQ (reference sequence). Trimming took 2 bases from V and 0 from J, leaving 10 bases between them. This CDR3 region has 15 residues.

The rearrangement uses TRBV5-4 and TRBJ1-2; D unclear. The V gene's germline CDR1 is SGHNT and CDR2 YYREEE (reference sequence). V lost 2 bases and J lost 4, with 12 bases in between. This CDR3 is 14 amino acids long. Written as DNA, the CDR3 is TGTGCCAGCAGCTTTATTACTGAACGCTATGGCTACACCTTC. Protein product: CASSFITERYGYTF.

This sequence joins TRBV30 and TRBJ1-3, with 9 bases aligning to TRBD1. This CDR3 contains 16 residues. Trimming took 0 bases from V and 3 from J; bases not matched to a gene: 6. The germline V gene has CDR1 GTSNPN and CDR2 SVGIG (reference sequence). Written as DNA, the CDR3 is TGTGCCTGGAGTGTAGGGACAGGGCCGGGTGGAAACACCATATATTTT. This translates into CAWSVGTGPGGNTIYF.